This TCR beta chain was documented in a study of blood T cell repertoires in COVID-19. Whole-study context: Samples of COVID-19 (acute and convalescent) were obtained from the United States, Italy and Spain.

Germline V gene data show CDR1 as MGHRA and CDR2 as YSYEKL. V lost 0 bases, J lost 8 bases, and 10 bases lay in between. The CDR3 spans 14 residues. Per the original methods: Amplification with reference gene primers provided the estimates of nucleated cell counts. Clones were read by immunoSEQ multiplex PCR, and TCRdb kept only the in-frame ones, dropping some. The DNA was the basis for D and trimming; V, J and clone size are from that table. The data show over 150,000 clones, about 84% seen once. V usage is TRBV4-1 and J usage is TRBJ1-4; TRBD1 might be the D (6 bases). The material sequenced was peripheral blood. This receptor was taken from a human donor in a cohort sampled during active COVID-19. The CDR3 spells CASSQDWTDEKLFF. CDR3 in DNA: TGCGCCAGCAGCCAAGATTGGACAGACGAAAAACTGTTTTTT.